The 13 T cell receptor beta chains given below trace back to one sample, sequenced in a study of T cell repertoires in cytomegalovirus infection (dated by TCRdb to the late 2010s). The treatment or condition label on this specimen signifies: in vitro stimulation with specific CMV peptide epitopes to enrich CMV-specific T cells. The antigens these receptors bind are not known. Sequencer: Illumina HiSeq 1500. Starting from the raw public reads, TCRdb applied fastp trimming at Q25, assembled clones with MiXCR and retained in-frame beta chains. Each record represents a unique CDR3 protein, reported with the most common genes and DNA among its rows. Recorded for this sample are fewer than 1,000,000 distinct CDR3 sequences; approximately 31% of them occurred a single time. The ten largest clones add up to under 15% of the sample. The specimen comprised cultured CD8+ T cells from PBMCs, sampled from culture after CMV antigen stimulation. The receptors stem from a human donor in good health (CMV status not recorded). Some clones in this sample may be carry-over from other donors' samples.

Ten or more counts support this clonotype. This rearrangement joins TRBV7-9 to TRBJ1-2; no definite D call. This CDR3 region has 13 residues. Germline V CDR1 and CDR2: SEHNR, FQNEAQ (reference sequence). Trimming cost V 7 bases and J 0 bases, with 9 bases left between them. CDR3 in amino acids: CASTNRANYGYTF. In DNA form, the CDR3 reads TGTGCCAGCACCAACAGAGCTAACTATGGCTACACCTTC.

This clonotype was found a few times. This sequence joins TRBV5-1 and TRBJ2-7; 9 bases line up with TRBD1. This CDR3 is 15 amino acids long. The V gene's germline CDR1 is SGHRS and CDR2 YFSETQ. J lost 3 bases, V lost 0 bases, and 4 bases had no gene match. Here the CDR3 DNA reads TGCGCCAGCAGCTTGGAGGGACAGGGCGACTACGAGCAGTACTTC. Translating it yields CASSLEGQGDYEQYF.

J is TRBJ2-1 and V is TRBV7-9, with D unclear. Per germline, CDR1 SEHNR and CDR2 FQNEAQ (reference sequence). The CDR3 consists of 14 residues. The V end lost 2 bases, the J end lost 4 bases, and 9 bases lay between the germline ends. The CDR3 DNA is TGTGCCAGCAGCTTAAAGGCCGTGTACAATGAGCAGTTCTTC. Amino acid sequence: CASSLKAVYNEQFF.

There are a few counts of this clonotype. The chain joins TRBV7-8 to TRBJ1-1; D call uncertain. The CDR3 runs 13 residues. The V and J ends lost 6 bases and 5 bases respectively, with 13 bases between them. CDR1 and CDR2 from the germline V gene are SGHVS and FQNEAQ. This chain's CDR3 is CASRKAQETEAFF. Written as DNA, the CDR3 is TGTGCCAGCAGAAAAGCCCAGGAGACTGAAGCTTTCTTT.

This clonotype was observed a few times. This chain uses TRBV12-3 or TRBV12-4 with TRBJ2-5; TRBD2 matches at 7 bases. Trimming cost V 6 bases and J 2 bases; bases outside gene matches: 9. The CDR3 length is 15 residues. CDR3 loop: CASSVGRGVQETQYF. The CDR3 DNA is TGTGCCAGCAGCGTCGGTCGGGGGGTGCAAGAGACCCAGTACTTC.

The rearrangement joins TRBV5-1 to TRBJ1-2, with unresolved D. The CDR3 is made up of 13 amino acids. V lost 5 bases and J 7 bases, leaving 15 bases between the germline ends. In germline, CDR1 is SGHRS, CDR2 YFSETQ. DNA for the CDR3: TGCGCCAGCAGTAACGGTCTTGTAAGTGGCTACACCTTC. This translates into CASSNGLVSGYTF.

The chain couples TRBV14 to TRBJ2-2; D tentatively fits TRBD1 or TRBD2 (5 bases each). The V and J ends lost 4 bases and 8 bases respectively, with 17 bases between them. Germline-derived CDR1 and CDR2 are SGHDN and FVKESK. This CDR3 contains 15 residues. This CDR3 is CASSPITRGPGELFF. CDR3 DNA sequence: TGTGCCAGCAGCCCAATCACGAGGGGCCCTGGGGAGCTGTTTTTT.

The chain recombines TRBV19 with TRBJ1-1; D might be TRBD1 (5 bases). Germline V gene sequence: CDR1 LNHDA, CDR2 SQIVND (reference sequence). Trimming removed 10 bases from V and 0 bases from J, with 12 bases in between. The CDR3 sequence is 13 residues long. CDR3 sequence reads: CATQQVMNTEAFF. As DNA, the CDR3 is TGTGCCACCCAACAGGTTATGAACACTGAAGCTTTCTTT.

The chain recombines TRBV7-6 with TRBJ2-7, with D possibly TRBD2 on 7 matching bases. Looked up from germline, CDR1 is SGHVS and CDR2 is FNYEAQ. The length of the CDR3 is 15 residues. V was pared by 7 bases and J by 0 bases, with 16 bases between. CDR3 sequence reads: CASTPSGGFSYEQYF. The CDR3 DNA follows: TGTGCCAGCACCCCCTCGGGGGGCTTCTCCTACGAGCAGTACTTC.

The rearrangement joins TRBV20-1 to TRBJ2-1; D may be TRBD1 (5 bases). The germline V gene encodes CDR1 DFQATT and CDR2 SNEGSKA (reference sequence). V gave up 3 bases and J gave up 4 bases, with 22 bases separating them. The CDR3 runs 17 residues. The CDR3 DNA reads TGCAGTGCTAGGACCCCTGGGGCAGGGATGGGGTACAATGAGCAGTTCTTC. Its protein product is CSARTPGAGMGYNEQFF.

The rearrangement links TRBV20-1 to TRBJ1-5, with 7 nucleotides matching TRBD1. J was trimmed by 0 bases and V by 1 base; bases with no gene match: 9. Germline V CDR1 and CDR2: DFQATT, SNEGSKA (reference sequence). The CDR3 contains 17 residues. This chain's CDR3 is CSARGRQGGYSNQPQHF. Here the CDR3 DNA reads TGCAGTGCTAGAGGAAGACAGGGAGGCTATAGCAATCAGCCCCAGCATTTT.

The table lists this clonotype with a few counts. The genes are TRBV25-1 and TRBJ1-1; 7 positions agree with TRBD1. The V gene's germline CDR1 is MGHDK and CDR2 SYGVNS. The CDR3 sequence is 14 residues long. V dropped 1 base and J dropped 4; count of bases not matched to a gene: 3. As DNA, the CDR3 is TGTGCCAGCAGTGAATGGGCAGGGGGCACTGAAGCTTTCTTT. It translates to CASSEWAGGTEAFF.

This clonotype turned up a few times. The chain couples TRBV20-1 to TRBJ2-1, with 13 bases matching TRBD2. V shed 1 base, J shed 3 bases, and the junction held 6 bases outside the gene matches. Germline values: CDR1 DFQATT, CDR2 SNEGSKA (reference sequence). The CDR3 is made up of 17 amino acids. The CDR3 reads CSARGRLAGGIYNEQFF. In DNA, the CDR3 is TGCAGTGCTAGAGGTCGACTAGCGGGGGGAATCTACAATGAGCAGTTCTTC.